The 15 T cell receptor beta chains reported below all come from one sample, sequenced in a study of CD8+CD57+ T cells in acquired aplastic anemia. Genomic DNA, serving as template, underwent TCR beta VDJ and CDR3 profiling. TCRdb ran MiXCR on the reads and lists one entry per CDR3 protein. The data hold tens of thousands of distinct CDR3 sequences, with roughly half observed a single time. Sequenced material: sorted CD4+, CD8+, or CD8+CD57+ T cells (not recorded which) from PBMCs. The receptors stem from a human donor in good health, serving as a control.

This rearrangement joins TRBV14 to TRBJ2-1; TRBD2 aligns across 10 bases. With 4 bases clipped from V and 2 bases from J, the junction kept 5 bases outside the gene matches. This CDR3 is 16 amino acids long. Germline V gene sequence: CDR1 SGHDN, CDR2 FVKESK. The CDR3, as DNA: TGTGCCAGCAGCCCTCAAGCGGGGGGGCCCTACAATGAGCAGTTCTTC. Translation gives CASSPQAGGPYNEQFF. Using reference TRBV14 and TRBJ2-1 for the parts outside the CDR3, the full variable domain is EAGVTQFPSHSVIEKGQTVTLRCDPISGHDNLYWYRRVMGKEIKFLLHFVKESKQDESGMPNNRFLAERTGGTYSTLKVQPAELEDSGVYFCASSPQAGGPYNEQFFGPGTRLTVL.

This clonotype has a handful of counts. The chain uses TRBV29-1 and TRBJ1-1; D is perhaps TRBD1 (6 bases). V was clipped by 4 bases and J by 1 base, with 10 bases between them. Germline CDR1 is SQVTM and CDR2 is ANQGSEA. There are 13 residues in the CDR3. CDR3 coding DNA: TGCAGCGTTGGTGTGACAGGGAACACTGAAGCTTTCTTT. Translation gives CSVGVTGNTEAFF.

This clonotype has at least ten counts. The chain is built from TRBV7-9 and TRBJ1-2; TRBD1 agrees at 11 bases. Germline V lookup: CDR1 SEHNR, CDR2 FQNEAQ (reference sequence). The trim removed 7 bases at V and 0 bases at J, leaving 10 bases unmatched. The CDR3 covers 17 residues. Written as DNA, the CDR3 is TGTGCCAGCACCGGGACAGGGGGGCAAACCGCTAACTATGGCTACACCTTC. Translating gives CASTGTGGQTANYGYTF. Looking up the rest from reference TRBV7-9 and TRBJ1-2 gives the full variable domain: DTGVSQNPRHKITKRGQNVTFRCDPISEHNRLYWYRQTLGQGPEFLTYFQNEAQLEKSRLLSDRFSAERPKGSFSTLEIQRTEQGDSAMYLCASTGTGGQTANYGYTFGSGTRLTVV.

The table lists this clonotype with many counts. The chain is built from TRBV5-1 and TRBJ1-6, with TRBD1 matching 7 bases. The CDR3 covers 15 residues. With V trimmed by 4 bases and J by 3 bases, 4 bases remained unmatched. Per germline, CDR1 SGHRS and CDR2 YFSETQ. The CDR3 region is CASSPGTVYNSPLHF. CDR3 sequence (DNA): TGCGCCAGCAGCCCCGGGACAGTCTATAATTCACCCCTCCACTTT.

This clonotype was recorded at least ten times. The chain uses TRBV6-1 and TRBJ2-5; possibly TRBD2 for D (5 bases). V was clipped by 5 bases and J by 5 bases, with 12 bases between them. This CDR3 has 13 residues. CDR1 is MNHNS and CDR2 is SASEGT in the germline V gene. The CDR3 bases are TGTGCCAGCAGTCAGTCACCGGGGGAGACCCAGTACTTC. It is translated as CASSQSPGETQYF.

In this sample, this clonotype turned up a few times. The chain has TRBV5-1 and TRBJ2-1; D is unclear. Per the germline V gene, CDR1 is SGHRS and CDR2 is YFSETQ. The CDR3 is 15 amino acids. V was trimmed by 1 base and J by 4 bases, leaving 12 bases between them. The CDR3 coding sequence is TGCGCCAGCAGCTTGACCCAAAATCGATACAATGAGCAGTTCTTC. Encoded protein: CASSLTQNRYNEQFF.

This clonotype was detected a few times. A much more abundant neighbour one base away suggests this may be a read error. The CDR3 spells CASSPGQVDTYGQYF. The CDR3 nucleotides read TGTGCCAGCAGTCCAGGACAAGTGGATACCTACGGGCAGTACTTC. V is TRBV27 and J is TRBJ2-7, with D tentatively TRBD1 (5 bases). Germline V gene data show CDR1 as MNHEY and CDR2 as SMNVEV (reference sequence). CDR3 size: 15 residues.

Sample share makes this clonotype medium-sized (0.01 to 0.1%). This chain links TRBV29-1 with TRBJ1-1, with a tentative D call TRBD1 (5 bases). The CDR3 totals 12 residues. V lost 3 bases, J lost 3 bases, and 8 bases lay in between. Germline CDR1 and CDR2: SQVTM and ANQGSEA. Here the CDR3 reads CSVDWGDTEAFF. The DNA for the CDR3 is TGCAGCGTTGATTGGGGGGACACTGAAGCTTTCTTT.

The sample holds a few counts of this clonotype. V usage is TRBV28 and J usage is TRBJ2-3; the D gene could be TRBD1 or TRBD2 (5 bases each). This CDR3 comprises 15 residues. The V end was cut by 5 bases, the J end by 1 base, with 13 bases between. Germline-derived CDR1 and CDR2 are MDHEN and SYDVKM. CDR3 in amino acids: CASSLPRGGTDTQYF. DNA of the CDR3: TGTGCCAGCAGTCTCCCTCGGGGCGGCACAGATACGCAGTATTTT.

V and J are TRBV12-3 or TRBV12-4 and TRBJ2-3, with 16 bases lining up with TRBD2. Germline trimming cut 7 bases from V and 4 bases from J; bases unmatched to any gene: 8. The CDR3 length is 17 residues. CDR3 amino acids: CASTPGTSGRAPDTQYF. CDR3 bases: TGTGCCAGCACCCCGGGGACTAGCGGGAGGGCCCCAGATACGCAGTATTTT.

Remarks on this clonotype: A read error is possible here, since a much larger clone lies one base away. V usage is TRBV25-1 and J usage is TRBJ1-6, with 10 bases that match TRBD1. In germline, CDR1 is MGHDK, CDR2 SYGVNS. This CDR3 spans 18 amino acids. In nucleotides, the CDR3 is TGTGCCAGCAGTTTATGGGGACAGGGGAAGTTTCATAATTCACCCCTCCGCTTT. It specifies CASSLWGQGKFHNSPLRF.

The chain couples TRBV2 to TRBJ1-2, with D possibly matching TRBD1 (6 bases). Germline V gene data show CDR1 as SNHLY and CDR2 as FYNNEI. This CDR3 comprises 12 residues. The V end lost 7 bases, the J end lost 3 bases, and 9 bases lay between the germline ends. The CDR3 DNA follows: TGTGCCAGCAATAACAGGGACTATGGCTACACCTTC. Protein sequence: CASNNRDYGYTF.

This clonotype has ten or more counts. The V and J genes are TRBV19 and TRBJ2-3; 7 bases line up with TRBD1. Germline CDR1 reads LNHDA; CDR2 reads SQIVND (reference sequence). Trimming took 3 bases from V and 1 from J; bases not matched to a gene: 10. This CDR3 region has 17 residues. The DNA of the CDR3 is TGTGCCAGTAGTATCTTAAGGAGGCAGGGGGGCACAGATACGCAGTATTTT. Protein sequence: CASSILRRQGGTDTQYF. Complete variable domain (other parts from reference TRBV19 and TRBJ2-3): DGGITQSPKYLFRKEGQNVTLSCEQNLNHDAMYWYRQDPGQGLRLIYYSQIVNDFQKGDIAEGYSVSREKKESFPLTVTSAQKNPTAFYLCASSILRRQGGTDTQYFGPGTRLTVL.

This clonotype was detected only a few times. The chain links TRBV2 to TRBJ2-7, with 9 bases that match TRBD1. Germline CDR1 is SNHLY and CDR2 is FYNNEI. V dropped 7 bases and J dropped 3; count of bases not matched to a gene: 10. There are 15 residues in the CDR3. The CDR3 loop is CASKAGGQGYYEQYF. DNA for the CDR3: TGTGCCAGCAAGGCTGGGGGACAGGGCTACTACGAGCAGTACTTC.

This clonotype was observed many times. The J gene is TRBJ2-1, the V gene TRBV12-3 or TRBV12-4, with D unclear. V was clipped by 7 bases and J by 8 bases, with 15 bases between them. There are 13 residues in the CDR3. The CDR3 nucleotides are TGTGCCAGCACCACGTGGGGTTGGCATGAGCAGTTCTTC. Translating gives CASTTWGWHEQFF.